This T cell receptor beta chain stems from a study of blood T cell repertoires in COVID-19. Study overall: Acute-phase and convalescent COVID-19 samples originated in the United States, Italy and Spain. The analysed material was cDNA or gDNA that came from T cells, B-cell-depleted T cells, or PBMCs.

This clone was observed a single time. J was trimmed by 5 bases and V by 7 bases; bases with no gene match: 7. CDR3 size: 13 residues. The germline V gene has CDR1 SGHTA and CDR2 FQGNSA. Participants came from roughly 23 US areas, aged about 18 to 100 years. Cohort assignment relied on participant-reported clinical history. TCRdb's table, derived via immunoSEQ multiplex PCR, lists solely in-frame clones and lacks some. The profile shows 200,000 or so clones, more than 65% of them singletons. The material sequenced was PBMCs or T cells enriched from blood (not recorded which). The chain employs TRBV7-2 and TRBJ2-5; TRBD1 matches 7 bases. This clonotype was sampled from a man in his forties or fifties who had recovered from COVID-19. CDR3 coding DNA: TGTGCCAGCACCACAGGGGTGGGGGAGACCCAGTACTTC. This encodes CASTTGVGETQYF.